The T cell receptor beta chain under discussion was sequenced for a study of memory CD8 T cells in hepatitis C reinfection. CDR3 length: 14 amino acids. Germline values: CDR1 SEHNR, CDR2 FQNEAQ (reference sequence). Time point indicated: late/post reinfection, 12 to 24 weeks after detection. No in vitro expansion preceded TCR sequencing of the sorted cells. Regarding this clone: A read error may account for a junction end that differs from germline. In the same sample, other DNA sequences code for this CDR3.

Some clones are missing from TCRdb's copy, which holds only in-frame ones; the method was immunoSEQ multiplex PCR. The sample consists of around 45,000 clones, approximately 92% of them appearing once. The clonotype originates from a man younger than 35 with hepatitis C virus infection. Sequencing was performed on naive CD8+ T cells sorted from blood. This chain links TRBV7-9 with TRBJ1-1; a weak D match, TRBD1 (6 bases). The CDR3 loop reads CASSLTQGYTEAFF. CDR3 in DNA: TGTGCCAGCAGCTTAACACAGGGATACACTGAAGCCTTCTTT.